What follows describes a single TCR beta chain. This clonotype turned up a few times. This receptor's antigen is unknown. Base qualities are not at hand, and no much larger clone is one base apart. Donors were about 36 systemically healthy Caucasian individuals from Russia aged roughly 6 to 90 years. Each donor gave approximately 9.3 milliliters of peripheral blood, collected into EDTA-treated Vacutainer tubes. Ficoll-Paque density-gradient centrifugation was used to isolate PBMCs, with at least 7 million per sample. Total RNA, at least 5 micrograms per sample, was extracted from PBMCs with Trizol reagent. For every donor, an aliquot of PBMCs went through flow cytometry to measure the percentages of naive CD45RAhigh/CD27high T cells. The germline V gene encodes CDR1 SGHRS and CDR2 YFSETQ. Including cysteine and phenylalanine, the CDR3 has 15 amino acids. The retained sequence is limited to the CDR3, 45 bases, with the frame set at the first base.

This sample stems from a study of blood T cells in healthy people across ages (dated by TCRdb to about 2015). Broadly, across the study: In model experiments, roughly one uniquely barcoded TCR beta cDNA molecule per two T cells was captured by template switching. The donors were divided into four age groups: young (average around 15 years), middle-aged (about 40), aged (approximately 64) and long-lived (approximately 74). To avoid experimental bias, donors of different ages were spread randomly across the sequencing lanes. Two additional independent replicas of 1 million unique cDNA reads from the same blood draw were analyzed for two donors (one aged 18 to 29 and one aged 80 or older). The study measured age-related changes in TCR beta repertoire diversity using deep sequencing normalized with unique cDNA molecular identifiers.

The library was generated by 5' RACE. Sequencing was performed on an Illumina HiSeq 2500. A second roughly 6 to 12 cycle PCR used a sample-barcoded 5' primer and a J-beta primer mix. Each TCR beta cDNA molecule received a unique molecular identifier from a template-switch 5' adaptor carrying 12 random nucleotides. At least 2.5 million CDR3-containing paired-end reads were obtained from each sample. The Mint cDNA synthesis kit, primed by a TRBC-specific oligonucleotide, was used to synthesize first-strand cDNA from all RNA. Following uracil-DNA glycosylase treatment, a first 18-cycle PCR with universal primers M1SS and BC2_uni_R was performed on all cDNA. Concerning the study's data processing: For normalization, 1 million high-quality reads were randomly selected from each sample, with every read carrying a distinct molecular identifier. Reads with shared molecular identifiers were discarded instead of being binned into consensus sequences. MiTCR, with a Q25 quality threshold and the strictest error-elimination algorithm, was used for CDR3 identification, clonotype clustering and error correction. A nonparametric unseen species model using Euler transformation provided a lower-bound estimate of total TCR beta diversity. The public reads were quality trimmed at Q25 with fastp and then assembled into clones with MiXCR by TCRdb, keeping productive beta chains. A single entry per CDR3 protein holds the most common genes and DNA from its merged rows. The V and J calls reflect TCRdb's pipeline rather than the authors' work. Across this sample there are 800,000 to 950,000 distinct CDR3 sequences, with roughly 52% seen only once. The ten largest account for roughly 13% of the sample.

What the authors observed across the whole study: As age increased, observed TCR beta diversity per million T cells dropped in a roughly linear way, and a significant reduction was already evident by age roughly 36. There was a strong correlation between observed TCR beta diversity and the percentage of naive T cells measured by flow cytometry. Compared with the aged group, the long-lived group had more naive CD4+ T cells, fewer expanded clones and increased TCR diversity, a pattern suggesting age selection. Because the CMV infection status of the donors was unknown, age-related changes in expanded clonotypes may potentially have been confounded. Estimates of total diversity from one million sequenced T cells were regarded as lower bounds and underestimates. Since profiling was done on bulk unsorted PBMCs, naive and antigen-experienced compartments could not be conclusively compared.

Sequencing was carried out using blood. The TCR sequence derives from a man aged 30 to 45 in good health. The chain is made from TRBV5-1 and TRBJ2-4, with the D gene uncertain. The J call is doubtful: the DNA matches TRBJ2-7 better. The CDR3 loop reads CASRGPDLSSYEQYF. In nucleotides, the sequence is TGCGCCAGCAGAGGTCCTGACCTTTCTTCCTACGAGCAGTACTTC.